This TCR beta chain was profiled in a study of blood T cell repertoires in COVID-19. Libraries were prepared by immunoSEQ multiplex PCR; TCRdb keeps only in-frame clonotypes and omits some of them. This sample yields about 220,000 clones, of which roughly 85% are seen a single time; more than 2% belongs to the top ten. The receptor was derived from a woman between 70 and 85 years old with COVID-19, enrolled during active disease. Sequencing was performed on peripheral blood.

In nucleotides, the CDR3 is TGTGCCACCAGCAGAGAGTGGGGGGGGCAGTCAGGAAACACCATATATTTT. Amino acids: CATSREWGGQSGNTIYF. This chain uses TRBV15 with TRBJ1-3; TRBD1 is a possible D gene (6 bases). The CDR3 is made up of 17 amino acids. Germline V gene sequence: CDR1 LNHNV, CDR2 YYDKDF (reference sequence). V dropped 0 bases and J dropped 4 bases, with 16 bases sitting between them. Full variable domain (missing parts from reference TRBV15 and TRBJ1-3): DAMVIQNPRYQVTQFGKPVTLSCSQTLNHNVMYWYQQKSSQAPKLLFHYYDKDFNNEADTPDNFQSRRPNTSFCFLDIRSPGLGDTAMYLCATSREWGGQSGNTIYFGEGSWLTVV.